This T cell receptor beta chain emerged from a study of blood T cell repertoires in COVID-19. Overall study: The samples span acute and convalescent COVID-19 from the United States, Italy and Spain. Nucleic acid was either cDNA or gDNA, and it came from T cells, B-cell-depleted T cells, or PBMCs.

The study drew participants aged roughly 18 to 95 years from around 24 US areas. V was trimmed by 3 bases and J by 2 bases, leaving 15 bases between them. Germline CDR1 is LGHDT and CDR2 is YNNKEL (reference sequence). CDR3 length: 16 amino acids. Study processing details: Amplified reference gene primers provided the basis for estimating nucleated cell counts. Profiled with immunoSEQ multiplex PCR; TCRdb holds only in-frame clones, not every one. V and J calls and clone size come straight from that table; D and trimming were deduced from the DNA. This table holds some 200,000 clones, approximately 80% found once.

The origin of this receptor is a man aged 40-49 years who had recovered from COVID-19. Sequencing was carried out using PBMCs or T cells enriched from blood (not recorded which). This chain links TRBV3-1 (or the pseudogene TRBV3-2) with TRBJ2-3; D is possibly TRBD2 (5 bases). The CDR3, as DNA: TGTGCCAGCAGCCAGGGTACTAGGTCATTCACAGATACGCAGTATTTT. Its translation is CASSQGTRSFTDTQYF.